The sequence of this T cell receptor (beta chain) was determined in a study of blood T cell repertoires in COVID-19. Whole-study context: COVID-19 samples from acute and convalescent phases originated in the United States, Italy and Spain.

This clone has just a few counts. CDR1 and CDR2 from the germline V gene are SGDLS and YYNGEE. The CDR3 sequence is 15 residues long. V lost 3 bases to trimming and J lost 3 bases; unmatched junction nucleotides: 5. Original processing methods: Estimated nucleated cell counts came from reference gene primer amplification. Sequencing used immunoSEQ multiplex PCR; TCRdb keeps in-frame clones, though not all of them. That table gives V, J and clone size, and the DNA gave D and trimming. The data hold 250,000 to 300,000 clones, with roughly 79% observed a single time. The sequenced material came from peripheral blood. The sequence came from an older woman with active or convalescent COVID-19. J is TRBJ1-5 and V is TRBV9, with TRBD1 identical over 8 bases. The CDR3 loop reads CASSGGQAFNQPQHF. DNA of the CDR3: TGTGCCAGCAGCGGGGGACAGGCGTTCAATCAGCCCCAGCATTTT. Together with reference TRBV9 and TRBJ1-5, the CDR3 gives the full variable domain: DSGVTQTPKHLITATGQRVTLRCSPRSGDLSVYWYQQSLDQGLQFLIQYYNGEERAKGNILERFSAQQFPDLHSELNLSSLELGDSALYFCASSGGQAFNQPQHFGDGTRLSIL.